This is a list of T cell receptor beta chains from one sample in a study of identical twins. TCRdb ran MiXCR on the 5' RACE reads and lists one entry per CDR3 protein. The sample holds about 450,000 distinct CDR3 sequences, 18% seen once. The specimen was naive T cells sorted from blood. Receptors originate from a man between 50 and 59 years old in good health. Each CDR3 is given with its conserved first and last residue. Fields, in order: J gene, D gene, V gene, clone size, CDR3 DNA, CDR3 protein. D genes are given only for firm matches. A clone size is listed for some rows: how often the clone was seen (once, few, many), or a class if it is expanded.

TRBJ2-7	-	TRBV20-1	-	TGCAGTGCTAGTGACAGGTCTATTTACGAGCAGTACTTC	CSASDRSIYEQYF
TRBJ1-1	TRBD1	TRBV2	many	TGTGCCAGCAGGCCACAGGGGAGGCTGAACACTGAAGCTTTCTTT	CASRPQGRLNTEAFF
TRBJ2-1	-	TRBV3-1	few	TGTGCCAGCAGCCAAGGGGCGGGATGGACCTACAATGAGCAGTTCTTC	CASSQGAGWTYNEQFF
TRBJ2-7	TRBD2	TRBV4-1	few	TGCGCCAGCAGCCAATTCGGGGGGAGCTCCTACGAGCAGTACTTC	CASSQFGGSSYEQYF
TRBJ2-4	-	TRBV5-1	-	TGCGCCAGCAGCTCGGGAGTAGCCAAAAACATTCAGTACTTC	CASSSGVAKNIQYF
TRBJ1-1	-	TRBV20-1	many	TGCAGTGCTGTCGAGGTATTCACTGAAGCTTTCTTT	CSAVEVFTEAFF
TRBJ2-1	-	TRBV6-2/TRBV6-3	many	TGTGCCAGCAGTTACTCGAAGGATCGAGCAGGGTGGTGGCTCGATTCCAATGAGCAGTTCTTC	CASSYSKDRAGWWLDSNEQFF
TRBJ1-3	-	TRBV11-2	few	TGTGCCAGCAGCTTAGGACTCCGTAGCTCTGGAAACACCATATATTTT	CASSLGLRSSGNTIYF
TRBJ2-1	TRBD2	TRBV14	few	TGTGCCAGCAGCCAAGGACTAGCGGGAGTCGGTGAGCAGTTCTTC	CASSQGLAGVGEQFF
TRBJ2-7	-	TRBV5-6	-	TGTGCCAGCAGCTTGGGGGGCCTTGGAGGCGAGCAGTACTTC	CASSLGGLGGEQYF
TRBJ2-1	TRBD2	TRBV7-2	-	TGTGCCAGCAGGACCCTAGCGGGGGGCAGCAATGAGCAGTTCTTC	CASRTLAGGSNEQFF
TRBJ2-3	TRBD2	TRBV20-1	few	TGCAGCTTGCCATCTGGAGCGGGGGGTCTTAGCACAGATACGCAGTATTTT	CSLPSGAGGLSTDTQYF
TRBJ2-7	TRBD2	TRBV2	many	TGTGCCAGCAGTGAAGGACGGGAGGGCCTTCTCGAGCAGTACTTC	CASSEGREGLLEQYF
TRBJ2-7	-	TRBV10-3	-	TGTGCCATCAGTGAGAGCCGAGACAGGAGCCTACTTGAGCAGTACTTC	CAISESRDRSLLEQYF
TRBJ1-2	-	TRBV6-5	few	TGTGCCAGCAGTTCAGCACGGAGCTATGGCTACACCTTC	CASSSARSYGYTF
TRBJ1-1	-	TRBV4-2	-	TGTGCCAGCAGCCAAGATTTTCCACAGATGAACACTGAAGCTTTCTTT	CASSQDFPQMNTEAFF
TRBJ2-5	-	TRBV30	few	TGTGCCTGGAGTCACAGGGAACAAGAGACCCAGTACTTC	CAWSHREQETQYF
TRBJ1-2	TRBD1	TRBV6-5	-	TGTGCCAGCAGTTACTCCGCGGACAGGGGGGGTGGCTACACCTTC	CASSYSADRGGGYTF
TRBJ2-3	TRBD2	TRBV29-1	few	TGCAGCGTTGTCCTCCTAGCGGGAGGGCCAGATACGCAGTATTTT	CSVVLLAGGPDTQYF
TRBJ2-7	-	TRBV2	-	TGTGCCAGCAGTGGTTCTAGGAGCTCCTACGAGCAGTACTTC	CASSGSRSSYEQYF
TRBJ2-7	-	TRBV25-1	-	TGTGCCAGCAGTTACTGGGATGGCACCGCTCGGCAGTACTTC	CASSYWDGTARQYF
TRBJ2-3	-	TRBV5-6	-	TGTGCCAGCAGCTTGAGACGCATACCAGATACGCAGTATTTT	CASSLRRIPDTQYF
TRBJ2-7	TRBD1	TRBV6-2/TRBV6-3	many	TGTGCCAGCAGTTACTCCGGGACAGGCCCCTACGAGCAGTACTTC	CASSYSGTGPYEQYF
TRBJ2-7	TRBD1	TRBV10-3	few	TGTGCCATCAGGCAGGGGGACCTTTGGGAGCAGTACTTC	CAIRQGDLWEQYF
TRBJ1-4	-	TRBV9	many	TGTGCCAGCAGCCCACGACAGCAGCGGAATGAAAAACTGTTTTTT	CASSPRQQRNEKLFF
TRBJ1-1	-	TRBV12-3/TRBV12-4	few	TGTGCCAGCAGACCGGGACAAAACACTGAAGCTTTCTTT	CASRPGQNTEAFF
TRBJ2-3	TRBD2	TRBV30	-	TGTGCCTGGAGTGTAGCCGGGGGGGCCACAGATACGCAGTATTTT	CAWSVAGGATDTQYF
TRBJ2-5	TRBD1	TRBV5-5	-	TGTGCCAGCAGCCCCGAACAGGGGGTGGGCGAGACCCAGTACTTC	CASSPEQGVGETQYF
TRBJ2-5	TRBD1	TRBV7-9	few	TGTGCCAGCAGTTCGCCAGGGACAGGCCAAGAGACCCAGTACTTC	CASSSPGTGQETQYF
TRBJ2-4	-	TRBV7-2	few	TGTGCCAGCAGCCCCCACCTAGCCAAAAACATTCAGTACTTC	CASSPHLAKNIQYF
TRBJ2-7	TRBD2	TRBV5-1	few	TGCGCCAGCAGCCCTGGACTAGCGGGAGGAACTTCGTACGAGCAGTACTTC	CASSPGLAGGTSYEQYF
TRBJ2-1	-	TRBV4-3	few	TGCGCCAGCAGCCACCAAGTAGGCAATGAGCAGTTCTTC	CASSHQVGNEQFF
TRBJ2-2	-	TRBV15	-	TGTGCCACCAGCAGAGATGGTGCAGGGGACGGGGAGCTGTTTTTT	CATSRDGAGDGELFF
TRBJ2-3	TRBD2	TRBV7-6	many	TGTGCCAGCAGCCCCCGGACTAGCGGGGGGGTGAAAGATACGCAGTATTTT	CASSPRTSGGVKDTQYF
TRBJ2-7	-	TRBV5-1	few	TGCGCCAGCAGCTTGTTTCCGGACCATGTCGAGCAGTACTTC	CASSLFPDHVEQYF
TRBJ2-4	-	TRBV20-1	many	TGCAGTGCTGATTGGACAGTAGCCAAAAACATTCAGTACTTC	CSADWTVAKNIQYF
TRBJ1-5	-	TRBV28	-	TGTGCCAGCAGTTTAGGGTGGAAGGGTAGAGATCAGCCCCAGCATTTT	CASSLGWKGRDQPQHF
TRBJ2-7	-	TRBV12-3/TRBV12-4	-	TGTGCCAGCACCCGAGGGGACGATTCCTACGAGCAGTACTTC	CASTRGDDSYEQYF